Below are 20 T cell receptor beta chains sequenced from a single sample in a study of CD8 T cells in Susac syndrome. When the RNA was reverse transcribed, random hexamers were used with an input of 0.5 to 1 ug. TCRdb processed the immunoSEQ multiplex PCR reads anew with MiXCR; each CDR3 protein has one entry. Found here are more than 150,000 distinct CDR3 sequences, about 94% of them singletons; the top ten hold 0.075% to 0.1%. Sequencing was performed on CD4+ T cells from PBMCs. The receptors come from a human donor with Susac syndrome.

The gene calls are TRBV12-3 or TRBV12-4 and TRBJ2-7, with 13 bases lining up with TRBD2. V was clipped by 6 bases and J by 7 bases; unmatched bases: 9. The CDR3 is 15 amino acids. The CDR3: CASSRTSGSKREQYF. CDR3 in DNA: TGTGCCAGCAGCAGGACTAGCGGGAGTAAACGGGAGCAGTACTTC.

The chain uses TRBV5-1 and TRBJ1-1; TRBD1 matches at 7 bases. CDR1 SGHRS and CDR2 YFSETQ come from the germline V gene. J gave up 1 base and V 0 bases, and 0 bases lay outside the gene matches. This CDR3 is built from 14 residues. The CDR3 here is CASSLDRGNTEAFF. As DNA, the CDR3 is TGCGCCAGCAGCTTGGACAGGGGGAACACTGAAGCTTTCTTT. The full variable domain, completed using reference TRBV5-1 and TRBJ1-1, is KAGVTQTPRYLIKTRGQQVTLSCSPISGHRSVSWYQQTPGQGLQFLFEYFSETQRNKGNFPGRFSGRQFSNSRSEMNVSTLELGDSALYLCASSLDRGNTEAFFGQGTRLTVV.

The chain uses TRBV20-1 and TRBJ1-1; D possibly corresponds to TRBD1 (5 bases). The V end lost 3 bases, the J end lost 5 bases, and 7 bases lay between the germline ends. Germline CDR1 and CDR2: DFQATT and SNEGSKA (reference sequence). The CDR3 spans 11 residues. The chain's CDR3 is CSASGGTEAFF. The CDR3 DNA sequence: TGCAGTGCTAGCGGGGGGACTGAAGCTTTCTTT.

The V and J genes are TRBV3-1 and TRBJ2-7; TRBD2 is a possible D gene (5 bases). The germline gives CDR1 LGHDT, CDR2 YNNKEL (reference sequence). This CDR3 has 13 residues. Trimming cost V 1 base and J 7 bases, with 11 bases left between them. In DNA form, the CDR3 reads TGTGCCAGCAGCCAAGGCGGGCCTCGGGAGCAGTACTTC. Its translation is CASSQGGPREQYF.

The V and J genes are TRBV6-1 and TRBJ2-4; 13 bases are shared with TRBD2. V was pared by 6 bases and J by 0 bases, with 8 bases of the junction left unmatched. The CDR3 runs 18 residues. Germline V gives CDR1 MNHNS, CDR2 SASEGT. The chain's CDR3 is CASSPTGLAGLAKNIQYF. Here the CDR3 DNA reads TGTGCCAGCAGCCCCACGGGACTAGCGGGGCTAGCCAAAAACATTCAGTACTTC.

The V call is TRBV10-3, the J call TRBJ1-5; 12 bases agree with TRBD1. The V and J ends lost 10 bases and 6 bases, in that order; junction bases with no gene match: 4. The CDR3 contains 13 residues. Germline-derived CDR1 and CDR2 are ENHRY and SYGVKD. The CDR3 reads CATGDRGRQPQHF. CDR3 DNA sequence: TGTGCCACAGGGGACAGGGGGCGTCAGCCCCAGCATTTT.

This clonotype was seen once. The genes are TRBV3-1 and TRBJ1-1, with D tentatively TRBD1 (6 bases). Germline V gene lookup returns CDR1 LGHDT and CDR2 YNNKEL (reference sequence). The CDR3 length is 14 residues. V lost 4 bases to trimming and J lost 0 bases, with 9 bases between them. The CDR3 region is CASSLRGMNTEAFF. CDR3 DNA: TGTGCCAGCAGCCTCAGGGGTATGAACACTGAAGCTTTCTTT.

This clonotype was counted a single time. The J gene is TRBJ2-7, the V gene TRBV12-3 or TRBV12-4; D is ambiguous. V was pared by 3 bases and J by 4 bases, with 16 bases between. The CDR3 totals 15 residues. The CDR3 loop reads CASSLRQTPIYEQYF. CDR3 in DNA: TGTGCCAGCAGTTTGAGGCAAACACCAATTTACGAGCAGTACTTC.

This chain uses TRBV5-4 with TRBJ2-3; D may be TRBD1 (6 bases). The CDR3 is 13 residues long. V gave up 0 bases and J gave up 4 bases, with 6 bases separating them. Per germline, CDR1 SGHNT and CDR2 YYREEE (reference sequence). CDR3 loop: CASSLDRADTQYF. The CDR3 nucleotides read TGTGCCAGCAGCTTGGACAGGGCAGATACGCAGTATTTT. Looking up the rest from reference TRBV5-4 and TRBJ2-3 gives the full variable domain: ETGVTQSPTHLIKTRGQQVTLRCSSQSGHNTVSWYQQALGQGPQFIFQYYREEENGRGNFPPRFSGLQFPNYSSELNVNALELDDSALYLCASSLDRADTQYFGPGTRLTVL.

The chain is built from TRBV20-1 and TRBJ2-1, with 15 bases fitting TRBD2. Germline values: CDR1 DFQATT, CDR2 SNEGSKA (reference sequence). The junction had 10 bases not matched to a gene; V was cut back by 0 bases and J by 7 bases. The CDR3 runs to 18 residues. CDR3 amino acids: CSARDWGLAGGGINEQFF. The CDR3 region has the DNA TGCAGTGCTAGAGATTGGGGACTAGCGGGGGGAGGCATTAATGAGCAGTTCTTC.

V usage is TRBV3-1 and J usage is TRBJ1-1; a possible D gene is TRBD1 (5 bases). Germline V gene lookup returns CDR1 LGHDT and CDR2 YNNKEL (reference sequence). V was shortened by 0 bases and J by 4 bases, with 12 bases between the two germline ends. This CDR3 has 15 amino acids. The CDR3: CASSQDLGGGTEAFF. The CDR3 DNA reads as TGTGCCAGCAGCCAAGATCTTGGGGGGGGCACTGAAGCTTTCTTT.

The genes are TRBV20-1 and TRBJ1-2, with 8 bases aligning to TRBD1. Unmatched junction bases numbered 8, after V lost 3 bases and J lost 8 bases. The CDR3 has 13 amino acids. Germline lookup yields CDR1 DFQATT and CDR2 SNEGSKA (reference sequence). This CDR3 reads CSASGTGRAGYTF. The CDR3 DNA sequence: TGCAGTGCTAGTGGGACAGGACGGGCGGGCTACACCTTC.

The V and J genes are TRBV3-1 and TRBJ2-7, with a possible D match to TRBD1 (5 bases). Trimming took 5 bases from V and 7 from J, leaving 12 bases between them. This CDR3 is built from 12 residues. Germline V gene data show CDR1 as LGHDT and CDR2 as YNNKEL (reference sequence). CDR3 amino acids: CASSAGSGEQYF. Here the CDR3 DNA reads TGTGCCAGCAGCGCAGGGTCCGGGGAGCAGTACTTC.

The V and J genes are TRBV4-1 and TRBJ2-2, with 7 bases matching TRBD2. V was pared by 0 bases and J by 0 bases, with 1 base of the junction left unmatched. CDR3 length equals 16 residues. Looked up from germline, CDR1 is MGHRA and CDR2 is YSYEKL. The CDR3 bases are TGCGCCAGCAGCCAAGAAGGGACTACGAACACCGGGGAGCTGTTTTTT. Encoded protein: CASSQEGTTNTGELFF.

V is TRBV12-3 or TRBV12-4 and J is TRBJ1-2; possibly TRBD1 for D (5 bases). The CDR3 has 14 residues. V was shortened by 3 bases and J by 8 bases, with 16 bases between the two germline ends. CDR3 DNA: TGTGCCAGCAGTTTTGGACATCCGGGCGAGGGCTACACCTTC. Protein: CASSFGHPGEGYTF.

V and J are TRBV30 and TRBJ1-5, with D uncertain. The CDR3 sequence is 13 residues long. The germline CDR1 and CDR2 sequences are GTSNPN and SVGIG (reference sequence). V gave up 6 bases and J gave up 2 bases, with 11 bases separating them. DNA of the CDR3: TGTGCCTGCTCACTTCGAGGCAATCAGCCCCAGCATTTT. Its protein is CACSLRGNQPQHF.

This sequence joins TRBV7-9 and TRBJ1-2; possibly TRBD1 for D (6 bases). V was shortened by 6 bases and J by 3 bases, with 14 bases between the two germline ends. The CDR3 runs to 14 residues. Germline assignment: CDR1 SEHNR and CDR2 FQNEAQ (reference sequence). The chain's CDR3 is CASSSLTGYYGYTF. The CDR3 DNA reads TGTGCCAGCAGTTCACTTACAGGGTACTATGGCTACACCTTC. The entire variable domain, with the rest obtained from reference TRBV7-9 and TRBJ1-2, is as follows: DTGVSQNPRHKITKRGQNVTFRCDPISEHNRLYWYRQTLGQGPEFLTYFQNEAQLEKSRLLSDRFSAERPKGSFSTLEIQRTEQGDSAMYLCASSSLTGYYGYTFGSGTRLTVV.

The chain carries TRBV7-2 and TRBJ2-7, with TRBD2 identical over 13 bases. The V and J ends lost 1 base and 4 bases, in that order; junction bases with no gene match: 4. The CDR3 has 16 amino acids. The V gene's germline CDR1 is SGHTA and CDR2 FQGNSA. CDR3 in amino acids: CASSLDRTSGGYEQYF. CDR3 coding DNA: TGTGCCAGCAGCTTAGACAGGACTAGCGGGGGATACGAGCAGTACTTC.

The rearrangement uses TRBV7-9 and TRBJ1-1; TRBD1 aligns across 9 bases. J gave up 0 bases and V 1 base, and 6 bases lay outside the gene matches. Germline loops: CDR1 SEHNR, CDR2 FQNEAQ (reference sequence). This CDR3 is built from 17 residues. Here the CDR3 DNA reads TGTGCCAGCAGCTTAGGGCTGGACAGGGGCTTGAACACTGAAGCTTTCTTT. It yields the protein CASSLGLDRGLNTEAFF. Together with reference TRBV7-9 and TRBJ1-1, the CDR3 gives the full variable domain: DTGVSQNPRHKITKRGQNVTFRCDPISEHNRLYWYRQTLGQGPEFLTYFQNEAQLEKSRLLSDRFSAERPKGSFSTLEIQRTEQGDSAMYLCASSLGLDRGLNTEAFFGQGTRLTVV.

CDR3 protein: CASSLNTQKETQYF. As DNA, the CDR3 is TGTGCCAGCAGCTTAAATACACAGAAAGAGACCCAGTACTTC. J is TRBJ2-5 and V is TRBV7-2; D remains ambiguous. Between the trimmed V and J ends, which lost 2 bases and 3 bases, there was a span of 10 bases. CDR3 length: 14 amino acids. Germline V gives CDR1 SGHTA, CDR2 FQGNSA.